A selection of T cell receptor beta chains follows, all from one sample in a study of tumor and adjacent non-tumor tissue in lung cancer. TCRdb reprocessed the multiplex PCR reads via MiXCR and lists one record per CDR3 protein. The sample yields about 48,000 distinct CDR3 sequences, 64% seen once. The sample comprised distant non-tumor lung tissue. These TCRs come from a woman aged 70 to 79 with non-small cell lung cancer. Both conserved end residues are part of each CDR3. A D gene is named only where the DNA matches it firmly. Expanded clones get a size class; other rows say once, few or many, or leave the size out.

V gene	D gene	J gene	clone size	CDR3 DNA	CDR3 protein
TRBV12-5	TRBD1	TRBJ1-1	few	TGTGTTAGTGCCATGACCAGGATTGGACAGGGGGCCGAGTTGAACACTGAAGCCTTCTTT	CVSAMTRIGQGAELNTEAFF
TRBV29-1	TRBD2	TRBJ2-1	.	TGCAGCGTTACTCTAGGACTAGCGAGAGTGGTGCAGTTATTC	CSVTLGLARVVQLF
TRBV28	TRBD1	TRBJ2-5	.	TGTGTCAGCAGTTCCCTGATTACAGGGGTTGAAGAGACCCAGTACTTC	CVSSSLITGVEETQYF
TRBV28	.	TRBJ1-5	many	TGTGCCAGCAGTTCACAGGGACAGCCCCAGCATTTT	CASSSQGQPQHF
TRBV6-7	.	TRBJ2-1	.	TGTGCCAGCAATTACGCCTGGACGGTGTTGGATGAGCAGTCCTTC	CASNYAWTVLDEQSF
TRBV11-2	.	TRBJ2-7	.	TGTGCCAGCAGCTTAACCGGTGGCTTCCACGAGCAGTACTTC	CASSLTGGFHEQYF
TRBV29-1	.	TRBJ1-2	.	TGCAGCGTCGAGGACAGCCCCTATGGCTACAGCTTC	CSVEDSPYGYSF
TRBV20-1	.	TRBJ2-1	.	TGCAGTGCCCCTCCCAAAAACTCCTACAATGAGCAGTTCTTC	CSAPPKNSYNEQFF
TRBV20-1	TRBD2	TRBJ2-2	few	TGCAGTGCTAGAGTATCCGGGAGGGCCTATACCGGGGAGCTGTTTTTT	CSARVSGRAYTGELFF
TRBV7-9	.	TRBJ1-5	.	TGTGCCAGCAGCTTAGCCCAGGCGGGCAATCAGCCCCAGCATTTT	CASSLAQAGNQPQHF
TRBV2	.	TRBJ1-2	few	TGTGCCAGCAGTGCAAACAGGAAGAACTACTATGGCTACACCTTC	CASSANRKNYYGYTF
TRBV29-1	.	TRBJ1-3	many	TGCAGCGTTGAAGATTACGGAAACACCATATATTTT	CSVEDYGNTIYF
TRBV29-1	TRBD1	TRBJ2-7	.	TGCAGCGCGGCCAGGACAGGGGGCGACGAGCAGTACTTC	CSAARTGGDEQYF
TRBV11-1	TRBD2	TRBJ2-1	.	TGTGCCAGCAGCATAGCCCTAGCGGGCCTGTATAATGACCAGTTCTTC	CASSIALAGLYNDQFF
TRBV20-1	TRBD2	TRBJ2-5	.	TGCAGTGCCAGTACACTAGCGAATCAAGAGACCCAGTACTTC	CSASTLANQETQYF
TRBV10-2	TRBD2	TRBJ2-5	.	TGCGCCAGCAGTTATACTAGACTAGCGGAGTCCGAGACCCAGTACTTC	CASSYTRLAESETQYF
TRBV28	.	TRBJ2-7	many	TGTGCCAGCAGTTTTATGACCGAGCAGTACTTC	CASSFMTEQYF
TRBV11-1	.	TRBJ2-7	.	TGTACCGTCAGCTTCGAAGCGGGTCGGTACGAGCAGTACTTC	CTVSFEAGRYEQYF
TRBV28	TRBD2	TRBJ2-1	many	TGTGCCAGCAGTTCCCACCTAGCGGGAGGGAGTAATGAGCAGTTCTTC	CASSSHLAGGSNEQFF
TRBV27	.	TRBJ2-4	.	TGTGCCAGCAGTCCAATCTGGGACAAAGCCAAAAACATTCAGTACTTC	CASSPIWDKAKNIQYF
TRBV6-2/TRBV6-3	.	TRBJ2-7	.	TGTGCCAACAGTTATTCCTATGAGCAGTACTTC	CANSYSYEQYF
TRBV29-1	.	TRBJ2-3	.	TGCAGCGTTGTACCGGCAGGGGTCCCATTTACGCAGTATTTT	CSVVPAGVPFTQYF
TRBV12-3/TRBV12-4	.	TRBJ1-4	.	TGTGCCAGCAGCACAGGGCTTGTAACTAATGAAGAACTGTTTTTT	CASSTGLVTNEELFF
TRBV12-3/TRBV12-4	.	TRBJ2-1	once	TGTGTCAGCAGCAGCCAGGGATTAGCTTACAATGAGCAGTTCTTC	CVSSSQGLAYNEQFF
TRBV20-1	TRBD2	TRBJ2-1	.	TGCAGTGCTAGTCAAATCCTAGCGGGCGGCTCCGATGAGCAGTTCTTC	CSASQILAGGSDEQFF
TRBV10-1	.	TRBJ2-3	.	TGTGCCAACAGTGAAGTGGAGGGGACGCAGTATTTT	CANSEVEGTQYF
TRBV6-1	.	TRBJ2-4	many	TGTGCCAGCAGTGAGATGGACAGCGACATTCAGTACTTC	CASSEMDSDIQYF
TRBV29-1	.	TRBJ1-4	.	TGCAGGGTTGCGCGAGGGGCGGATGGTAATGAAAAACTGTTTTTT	CRVARGADGNEKLFF
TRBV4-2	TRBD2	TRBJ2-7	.	TGTGCCAGTAGCCAAGTTTTCATCGGATTACTAGCGGGATTACCGAGCTCCTATGAGAAGTACTTC	CASSQVFIGLLAGLPSSYEKYF
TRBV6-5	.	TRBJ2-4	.	TGTGCCAGCAGAGTCGGATTTACTTCGGTGGGGGATCAAAACACTCAGTACTTC	CASRVGFTSVGDQNTQYF
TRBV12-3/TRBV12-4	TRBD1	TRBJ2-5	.	TGTGCCAGCAGAGCCTCGACAGGGGGCGAGGCCCGGTACTTC	CASRASTGGEARYF
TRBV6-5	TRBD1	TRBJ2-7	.	TGTGCCAGCACCCCATTCACACAGGGGATTTTCTCCTACGAGCAGTACTTC	CASTPFTQGIFSYEQYF
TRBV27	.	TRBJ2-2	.	TGTGCCAGCAGTTTAGAGGCCATTCCGGTCCCCGGGGAGCTGTTTTTT	CASSLEAIPVPGELFF
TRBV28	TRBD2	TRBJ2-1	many	TGTGCCAGCAGTTACCAAGCGGGAGGTTCCTACAATGAGCAGTTCTTC	CASSYQAGGSYNEQFF
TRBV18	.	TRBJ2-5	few	TGTGCCAGCTCACCACCGAATACCCAAGAGACCCAGTACTTC	CASSPPNTQETQYF
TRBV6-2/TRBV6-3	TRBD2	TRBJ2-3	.	TGTGCCAGCAGTTTAGCGGGATCCGCAGATCCGCGGTATTTT	CASSLAGSADPRYF
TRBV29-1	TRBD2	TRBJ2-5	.	TGCAGGGTTGGAGCGGGAGTTCTTTCCCAAGAGACCCAGTACTTC	CRVGAGVLSQETQYF
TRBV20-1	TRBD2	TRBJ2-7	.	TGCAGTGCGCAACCTACGGTACTAGCGGGCCCCTATGAGCAGTACTTC	CSAQPTVLAGPYEQYF
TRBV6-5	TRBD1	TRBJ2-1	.	TGTGCCAGCAGTTACCGTAAAAAGGGGGCATATAATGACCAGTTCTTC	CASSYRKKGAYNDQFF
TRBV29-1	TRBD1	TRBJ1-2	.	TGCAGCCTTGTCCGGGACAGGGACTACTTC	CSLVRDRDYF
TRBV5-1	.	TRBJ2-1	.	TGCACCAGCAGCTTGGGAGGTGATTCCTACAATGAGCAGTTCTTC	CTSSLGGDSYNEQFF
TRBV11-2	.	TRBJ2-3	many	TGTGCCAGCAGCTTTAGCACAGATACGCAGTATTTT	CASSFSTDTQYF
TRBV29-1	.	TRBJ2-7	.	TGCAGCGTTGACGCTAGCAGGAGGGTCGGTTCCTACGAGCAGTACTTC	CSVDASRRVGSYEQYF
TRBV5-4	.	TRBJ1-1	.	TGTGCCAGCAGTCCCTCGACGTGTATGAACACTGAAGCTTTCTTT	CASSPSTCMNTEAFF
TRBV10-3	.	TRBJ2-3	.	TGTGCCATCAACATACACAATACAGGGACTCCCACAGATACGCAGTGTTTT	CAINIHNTGTPTDTQCF